The 8 T cell receptor beta chains presented below share a single source sample, sequenced in a study of shared clonotypes between healthy human individuals. Libraries were prepared by immunoSEQ multiplex PCR; TCRdb keeps only in-frame clonotypes and omits some of them. The sample has some 200,000 clones; 90% to 95% are singletons. The sequencing input was naive CD4+ T cells sorted from blood. Stated subset: CD45RA+ positively selected. These receptors were obtained from a woman aged 25 to 45 in good health.

The V gene is TRBV7-2, the J gene TRBJ1-1; TRBD1 matches at 8 bases. CDR3 length: 19 amino acids. With 7 bases clipped from V and 4 bases from J, the junction kept 23 bases outside the gene matches. Per the germline V gene, CDR1 is SGHTA and CDR2 is FQGNSA. The DNA of the CDR3 is TGTGCCAGCACCTATACTCGACAGGGGAGGGGTAAGCGAGGCACTGAAGCTTTCTTT. It specifies CASTYTRQGRGKRGTEAFF. Variable domain in full (rest from reference TRBV7-2 and TRBJ1-1): GAGVSQSPSNKVTEKGKDVELRCDPISGHTALYWYRQSLGQGLEFLIYFQGNSAPDKSGLPSDRFSAERTGGSVSTLTIQRTQQEDSAVYLCASTYTRQGRGKRGTEAFFGQGTRLTVV.

The V and J genes are TRBV19 and TRBJ2-7; TRBD1 agrees at 8 bases. This CDR3 contains 18 residues. Trimming at V came to 6 bases and at J to 4 bases, leaving 20 bases not matched to a gene. CDR1 and CDR2 (germline): LNHDA, SQIVND (reference sequence). The CDR3 loop reads CASSPTDRAFPLPYEQYF. As DNA, the CDR3 is TGTGCCAGTAGCCCCACGGACAGGGCTTTTCCCCTTCCTTACGAGCAGTACTTC.

The chain is built from TRBV28 and TRBJ2-7, with TRBD1 matching 8 bases. The germline V gene encodes CDR1 MDHEN and CDR2 SYDVKM. V lost 5 bases, J lost 6 bases, and 9 bases stayed unmatched. This CDR3 is 14 amino acids long. The CDR3 protein is CASSPGQAPREQYF. In DNA, the CDR3 is TGTGCCAGCAGTCCGGGACAGGCCCCGCGCGAGCAGTACTTC. Full variable domain (outside the CDR3, taken from reference TRBV28 and TRBJ2-7): DVKVTQSSRYLVKRTGEKVFLECVQDMDHENMFWYRQDPGLGLRLIYFSYDVKMKEKGDIPEGYSVSREKKERFSLILESASTNQTSMYLCASSPGQAPREQYFGPGTRLTVT.

This chain connects TRBV28 to TRBJ1-4, with D uncertain. Germline assignment: CDR1 MDHEN and CDR2 SYDVKM. This CDR3 is 14 amino acids long. Trimming took off 3 bases at V and 8 bases at J, with 13 bases between the two ends. CDR3 in amino acids: CASSFPGNGEKLFF. The CDR3 nucleotides read TGTGCCAGCAGTTTTCCCGGGAATGGAGAAAAACTGTTTTTT.

The genes are TRBV11-3 and TRBJ2-5; D gene ambiguous. The J call may be incorrect, as the DNA end agrees better with TRBJ2-7. Germline CDR1 and CDR2: SGHNT and YENEEA. CDR3 length: 13 residues. The CDR3 region has the DNA TGTGCCAGCAGCTTACCCTGGACCGGCGAGCAGTACTTC. This codes for CASSLPWTGEQYF.

The rearrangement links TRBV6-5 to TRBJ1-3; D is possibly TRBD1 (5 bases). CDR3 length: 15 residues. V lost 7 bases and J 8 bases, leaving 21 bases between the germline ends. CDR1 is MNHEY and CDR2 is SVGAGI in the germline V gene. CDR3 loop: CASTEQAGGVYTIYF. The CDR3, as DNA: TGTGCCAGCACGGAACAGGCCGGCGGGGTCTACACCATATATTTT.

The chain has TRBV7-9 and TRBJ1-1; D is possibly TRBD1 (5 bases). The V gene's germline CDR1 is SEHNR and CDR2 FQNEAQ (reference sequence). V lost 4 bases and J lost 5, with 11 bases in between. This CDR3 spans 13 amino acids. This chain's CDR3 is CASSWAEGTEAFF. The CDR3 DNA reads TGTGCCAGCAGCTGGGCAGAGGGGACTGAAGCTTTCTTT.

This chain links TRBV2 with TRBJ1-2; 9 positions match TRBD1. Per germline, CDR1 SNHLY and CDR2 FYNNEI. The CDR3 covers 17 residues. After removal of 6 bases from V and 8 bases from J, the junction contained 19 bases not matched to a gene. The CDR3 loop reads CASSPLPGTGTRGGYTF. The CDR3, as DNA: TGTGCCAGCAGCCCACTACCCGGGACAGGGACCAGGGGAGGCTACACCTTC.